This T cell receptor (beta chain) was identified in a study of radiotherapy plus CTLA-4 blockade in lung cancer. Only in-frame clones appear in the TCRdb table, and some are missing; sequencing was by immunoSEQ multiplex PCR. The sample lists about 38,000 clones; 80% to 90% were seen once. There are 15 residues in the CDR3. Trimming cost V 0 bases and J 2 bases, with 11 bases left between them. Per germline, CDR1 SGHRS and CDR2 YFSETQ. The sequenced sample was peripheral blood, obtained from a patient treated with radiotherapy plus ipilimumab. This TCR was recovered from a human donor with non-small cell lung cancer whose response to radiotherapy plus ipilimumab could not be evaluated. This sequence joins TRBV5-1 and TRBJ1-2; D not certain. CDR3 amino acids: CASSLDGSTNYGYTF. CDR3 nucleotides: TGCGCCAGCAGCTTGGATGGCAGTACCAACTATGGCTACACCTTC.